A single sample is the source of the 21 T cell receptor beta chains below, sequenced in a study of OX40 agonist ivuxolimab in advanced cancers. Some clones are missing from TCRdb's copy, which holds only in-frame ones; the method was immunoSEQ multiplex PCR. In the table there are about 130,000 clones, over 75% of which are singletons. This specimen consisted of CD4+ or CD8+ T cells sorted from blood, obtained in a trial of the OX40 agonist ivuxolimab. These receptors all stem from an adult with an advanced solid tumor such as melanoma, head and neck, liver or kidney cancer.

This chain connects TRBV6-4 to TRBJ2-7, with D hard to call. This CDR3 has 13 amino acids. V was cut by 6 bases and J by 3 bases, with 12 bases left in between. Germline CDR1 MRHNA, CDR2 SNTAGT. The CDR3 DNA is TGTGCCAGCAGCCGTGAAGCAGGCTACGAGCAGTACTTC. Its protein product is CASSREAGYEQYF.

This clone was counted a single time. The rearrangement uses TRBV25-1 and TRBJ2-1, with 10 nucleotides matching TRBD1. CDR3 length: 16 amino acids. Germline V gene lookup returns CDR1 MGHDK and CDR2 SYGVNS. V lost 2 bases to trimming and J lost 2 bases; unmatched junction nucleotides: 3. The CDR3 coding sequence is TGTGCCAGCAGTGAACTCGGACAGGGGGCCTACAATGAGCAGTTCTTC. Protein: CASSELGQGAYNEQFF.

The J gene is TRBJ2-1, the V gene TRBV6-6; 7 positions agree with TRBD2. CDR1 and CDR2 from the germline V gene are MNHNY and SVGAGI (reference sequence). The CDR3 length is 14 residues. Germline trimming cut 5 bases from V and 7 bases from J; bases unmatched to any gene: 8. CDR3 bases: TGTGCCAGCAGTACCCTTGGGGGGGGTAATGAGCAGTTCTTC. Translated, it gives CASSTLGGGNEQFF.

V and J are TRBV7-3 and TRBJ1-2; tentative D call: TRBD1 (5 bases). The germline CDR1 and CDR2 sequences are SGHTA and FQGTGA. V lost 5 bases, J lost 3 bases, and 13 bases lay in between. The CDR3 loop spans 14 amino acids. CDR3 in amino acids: CASSPDGGDYGYTF. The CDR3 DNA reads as TGTGCCAGCAGCCCCGACGGAGGGGACTATGGCTACACCTTC.

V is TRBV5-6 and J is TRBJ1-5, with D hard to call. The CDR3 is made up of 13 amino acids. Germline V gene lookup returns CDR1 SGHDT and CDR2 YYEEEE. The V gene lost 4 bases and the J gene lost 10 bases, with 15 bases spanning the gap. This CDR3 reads CASSLAGGPPQHF. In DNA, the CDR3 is TGTGCCAGCAGCCTCGCCGGCGGCCCCCCCCAGCATTTT. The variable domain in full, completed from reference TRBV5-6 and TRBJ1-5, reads DAGVTQSPTHLIKTRGQQVTLRCSPKSGHDTVSWYQQALGQGPQFIFQYYEEEERQRGNFPDRFSGHQFPNYSSELNVNALLLGDSALYLCASSLAGGPPQHFGDGTRLSIL.

CDR3 in DNA: TGCGCCAGCAGAGTAGGCAGCGTGGAGACCCAGTACTTC. It encodes CASRVGSVETQYF. This chain joins TRBV5-1 and TRBJ2-5, with D hard to call. Germline CDR1 is SGHRS and CDR2 is YFSETQ. There are 13 residues in the CDR3. V dropped 5 bases and J dropped 5 bases, with 13 bases sitting between them.

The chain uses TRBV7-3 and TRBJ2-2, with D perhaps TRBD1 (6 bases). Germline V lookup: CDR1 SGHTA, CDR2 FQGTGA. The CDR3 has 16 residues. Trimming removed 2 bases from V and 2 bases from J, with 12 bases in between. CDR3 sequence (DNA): TGTGCCAGCAGCTTACAGGGGACACTAAACACCGGGGAGCTGTTTTTT. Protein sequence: CASSLQGTLNTGELFF.

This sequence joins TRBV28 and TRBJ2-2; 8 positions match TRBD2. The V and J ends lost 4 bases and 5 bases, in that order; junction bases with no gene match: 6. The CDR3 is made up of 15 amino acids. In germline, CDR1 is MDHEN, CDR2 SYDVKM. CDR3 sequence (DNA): TGTGCCAGCAGTTCAGCGGGAGAGGGTACCGGGGAGCTGTTTTTT. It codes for CASSSAGEGTGELFF. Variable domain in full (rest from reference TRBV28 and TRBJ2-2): DVKVTQSSRYLVKRTGEKVFLECVQDMDHENMFWYRQDPGLGLRLIYFSYDVKMKEKGDIPEGYSVSREKKERFSLILESASTNQTSMYLCASSSAGEGTGELFFGEGSRLTVL.

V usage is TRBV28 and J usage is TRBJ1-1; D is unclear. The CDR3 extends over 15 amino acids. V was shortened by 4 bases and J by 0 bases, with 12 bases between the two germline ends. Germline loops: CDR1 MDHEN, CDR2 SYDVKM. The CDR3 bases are TGTGCCAGCAGTTCGCTCCGGGAGCTGAACACTGAAGCTTTCTTT. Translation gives CASSSLRELNTEAFF.

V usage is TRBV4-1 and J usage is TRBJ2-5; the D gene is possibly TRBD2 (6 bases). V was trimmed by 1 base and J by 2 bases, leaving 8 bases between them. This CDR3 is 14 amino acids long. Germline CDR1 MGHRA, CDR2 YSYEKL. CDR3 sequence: CASSQAGGQETQYF. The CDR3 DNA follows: TGCGCCAGCAGCCAAGCTGGGGGGCAAGAGACCCAGTACTTC.

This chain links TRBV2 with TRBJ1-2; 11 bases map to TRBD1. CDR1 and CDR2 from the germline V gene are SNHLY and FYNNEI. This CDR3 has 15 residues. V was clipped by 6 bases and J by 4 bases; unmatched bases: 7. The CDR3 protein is CASSPGQGAGYGYTF. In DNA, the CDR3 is TGTGCCAGCAGCCCAGGACAGGGGGCGGGCTATGGCTACACCTTC.

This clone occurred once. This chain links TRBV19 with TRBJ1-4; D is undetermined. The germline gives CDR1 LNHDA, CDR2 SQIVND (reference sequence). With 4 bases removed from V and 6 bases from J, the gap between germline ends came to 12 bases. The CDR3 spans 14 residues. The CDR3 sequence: CASSTQRSDEKLFF. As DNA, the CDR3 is TGTGCCAGTAGTACCCAGAGATCTGATGAAAAACTGTTTTTT.

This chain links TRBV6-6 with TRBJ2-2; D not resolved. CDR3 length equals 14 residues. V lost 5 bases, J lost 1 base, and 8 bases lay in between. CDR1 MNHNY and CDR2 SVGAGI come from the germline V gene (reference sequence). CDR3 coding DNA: TGTGCCAGCAGTGCAGACTTGAACACCGGGGAGCTGTTTTTT. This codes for CASSADLNTGELFF.

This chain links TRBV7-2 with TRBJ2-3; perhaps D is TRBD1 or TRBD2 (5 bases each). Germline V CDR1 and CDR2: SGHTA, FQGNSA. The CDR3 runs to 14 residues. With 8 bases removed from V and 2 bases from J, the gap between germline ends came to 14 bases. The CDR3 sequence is CASGYWGTTDTQYF. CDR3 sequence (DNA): TGTGCCAGCGGATACTGGGGGACCACAGATACGCAGTATTTT.

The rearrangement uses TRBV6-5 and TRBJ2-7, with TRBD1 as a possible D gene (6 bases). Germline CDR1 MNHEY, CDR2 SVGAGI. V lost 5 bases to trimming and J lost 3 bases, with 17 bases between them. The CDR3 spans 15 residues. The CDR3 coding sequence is TGTGCCAGCAGTAGACAGGTCCAACCCGTCTACGAGCAGTACTTC. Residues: CASSRQVQPVYEQYF.

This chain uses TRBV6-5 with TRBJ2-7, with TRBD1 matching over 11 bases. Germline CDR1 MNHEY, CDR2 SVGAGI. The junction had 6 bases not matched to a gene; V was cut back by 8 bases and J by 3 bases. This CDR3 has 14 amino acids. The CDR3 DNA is TGTGCCAGCCGAGGACAGGGGGCTGACTACGAGCAGTACTTC. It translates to CASRGQGADYEQYF.

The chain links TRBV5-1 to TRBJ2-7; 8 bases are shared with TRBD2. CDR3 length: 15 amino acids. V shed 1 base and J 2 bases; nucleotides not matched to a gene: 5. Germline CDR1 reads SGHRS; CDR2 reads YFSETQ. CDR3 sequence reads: CASSLSTSGTYEQYF. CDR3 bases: TGCGCCAGCAGCTTGAGTACTAGCGGAACCTACGAGCAGTACTTC.

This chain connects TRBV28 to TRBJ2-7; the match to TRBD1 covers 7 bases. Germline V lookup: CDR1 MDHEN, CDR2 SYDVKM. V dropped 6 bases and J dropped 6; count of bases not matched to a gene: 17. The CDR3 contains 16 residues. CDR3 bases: TGTGCCAGCAGCATCACCCCCGGGACAGTAGGTAGCGAGCAGTACTTC. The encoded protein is CASSITPGTVGSEQYF. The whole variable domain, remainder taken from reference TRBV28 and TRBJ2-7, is DVKVTQSSRYLVKRTGEKVFLECVQDMDHENMFWYRQDPGLGLRLIYFSYDVKMKEKGDIPEGYSVSREKKERFSLILESASTNQTSMYLCASSITPGTVGSEQYFGPGTRLTVT.

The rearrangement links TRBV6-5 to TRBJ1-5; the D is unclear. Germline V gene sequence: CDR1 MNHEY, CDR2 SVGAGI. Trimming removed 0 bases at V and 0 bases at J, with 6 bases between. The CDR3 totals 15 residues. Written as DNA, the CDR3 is TGTGCCAGCAGTTACTCGGCCTATAGCAATCAGCCCCAGCATTTT. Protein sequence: CASSYSAYSNQPQHF.

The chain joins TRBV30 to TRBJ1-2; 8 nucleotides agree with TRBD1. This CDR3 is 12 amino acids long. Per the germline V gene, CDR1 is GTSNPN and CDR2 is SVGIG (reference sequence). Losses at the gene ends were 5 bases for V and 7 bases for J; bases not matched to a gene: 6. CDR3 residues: CAWEGQGRGYTF. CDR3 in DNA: TGTGCCTGGGAAGGACAGGGTCGTGGCTACACCTTC.

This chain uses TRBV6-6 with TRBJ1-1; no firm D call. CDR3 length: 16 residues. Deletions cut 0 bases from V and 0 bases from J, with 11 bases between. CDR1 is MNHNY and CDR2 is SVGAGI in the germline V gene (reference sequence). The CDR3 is CASSYSGFGLNTEAFF. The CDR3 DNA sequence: TGTGCCAGCAGTTACTCGGGTTTCGGGTTGAACACTGAAGCTTTCTTT.